Described below is a single TCR beta chain sequence and its context. The antigen is undetermined. Profiled with immunoSEQ multiplex PCR; TCRdb holds only in-frame clones, not every one. The sample carries more than 25,000 clones, 75% to 90% recorded once. This entry is derived from a study of lymphopenia after photon versus proton radiotherapy. Study observations and caveats: In patients who died, overall survival fell as post-nadir TCR diversity dropped more. Under photons, naive T cells and diversity fell while effector/memory populations rose. Authors raise, but do not show, better survival with proton therapy.

With 1 base clipped from V and 8 bases from J, the junction kept 9 bases outside the gene matches. The CDR3 is 16 residues long. In germline, CDR1 is SGHTA, CDR2 FQGTGA. The chain carries TRBV7-3 and TRBJ2-1, with 9 bases aligning to TRBD2. This sequence was found in a woman in her fifties or sixties with pancreatic cancer. Here the sequenced sample was peripheral blood, taken from a patient treated with photon-based radiotherapy. This chain's CDR3 is CASSLKTGLADDEQFF. In DNA, the CDR3 is TGTGCCAGCAGCTTAAAAACGGGACTAGCAGACGATGAGCAGTTCTTC.